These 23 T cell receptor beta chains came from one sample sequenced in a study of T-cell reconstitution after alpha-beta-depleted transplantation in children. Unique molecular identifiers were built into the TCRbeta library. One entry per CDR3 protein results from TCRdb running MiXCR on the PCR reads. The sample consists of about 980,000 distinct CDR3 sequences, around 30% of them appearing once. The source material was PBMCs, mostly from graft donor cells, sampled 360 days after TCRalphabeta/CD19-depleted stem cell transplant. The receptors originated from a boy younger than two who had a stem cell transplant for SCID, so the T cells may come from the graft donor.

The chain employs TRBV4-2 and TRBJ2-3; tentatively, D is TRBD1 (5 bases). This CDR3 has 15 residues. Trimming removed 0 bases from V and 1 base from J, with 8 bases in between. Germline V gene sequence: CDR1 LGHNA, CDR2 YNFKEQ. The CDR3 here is CASSQDRQRTDTQYF. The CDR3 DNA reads TGTGCCAGCAGCCAAGATAGACAGCGCACAGATACGCAGTATTTT.

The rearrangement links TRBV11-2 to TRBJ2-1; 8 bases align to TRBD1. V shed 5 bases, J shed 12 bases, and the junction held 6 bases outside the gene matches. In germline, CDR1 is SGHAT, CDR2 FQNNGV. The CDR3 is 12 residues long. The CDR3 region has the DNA TGTGCCAGCAGCCCTAGGACAGGGAGGCAGTTCTTC. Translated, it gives CASSPRTGRQFF.

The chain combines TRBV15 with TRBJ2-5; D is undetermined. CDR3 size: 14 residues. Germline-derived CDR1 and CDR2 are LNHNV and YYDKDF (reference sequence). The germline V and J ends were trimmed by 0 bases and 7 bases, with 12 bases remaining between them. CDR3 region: CATSREGSRATQYF. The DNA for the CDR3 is TGTGCCACCAGCAGAGAAGGGTCTCGGGCGACCCAGTACTTC.

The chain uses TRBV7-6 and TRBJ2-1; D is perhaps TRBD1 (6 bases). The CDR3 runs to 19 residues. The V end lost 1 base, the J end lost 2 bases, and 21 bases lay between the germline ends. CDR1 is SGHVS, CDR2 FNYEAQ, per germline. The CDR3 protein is CASSLVLGSLGAAYNEQFF. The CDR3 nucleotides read TGTGCCAGCAGCTTAGTCCTGGGTAGCTTGGGGGCGGCCTACAATGAGCAGTTCTTC.

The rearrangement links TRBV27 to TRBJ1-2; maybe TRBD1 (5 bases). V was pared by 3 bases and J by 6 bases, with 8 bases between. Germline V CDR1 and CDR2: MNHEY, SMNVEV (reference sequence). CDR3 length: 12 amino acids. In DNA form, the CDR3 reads TGTGCCAGCAGTTTGGCAGGGAATGGCTACACCTTC. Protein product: CASSLAGNGYTF.

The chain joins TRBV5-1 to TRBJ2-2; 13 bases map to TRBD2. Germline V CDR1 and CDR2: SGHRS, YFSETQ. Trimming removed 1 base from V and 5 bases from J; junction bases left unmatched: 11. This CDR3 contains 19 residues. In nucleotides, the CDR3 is TGCGCCAGCAGCTTGCCTCCGAAGACTAGCGGGGGGAGAACCGGGGAGCTGTTTTTT. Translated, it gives CASSLPPKTSGGRTGELFF. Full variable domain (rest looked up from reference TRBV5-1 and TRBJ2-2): KAGVTQTPRYLIKTRGQQVTLSCSPISGHRSVSWYQQTPGQGLQFLFEYFSETQRNKGNFPGRFSGRQFSNSRSEMNVSTLELGDSALYLCASSLPPKTSGGRTGELFFGEGSRLTVL.

The CDR3, as DNA: TGTGCCAGCAGCTTGTATACAGAGAACACTGAAGCTTTCTTT. It specifies CASSLYTENTEAFF. This sequence joins TRBV5-6 and TRBJ1-1; D gene unclear. Trimming shortened V by 1 base and J by 1 base, and 8 bases separated the two germline ends. The CDR3 runs to 14 residues. Germline loops: CDR1 SGHDT, CDR2 YYEEEE.

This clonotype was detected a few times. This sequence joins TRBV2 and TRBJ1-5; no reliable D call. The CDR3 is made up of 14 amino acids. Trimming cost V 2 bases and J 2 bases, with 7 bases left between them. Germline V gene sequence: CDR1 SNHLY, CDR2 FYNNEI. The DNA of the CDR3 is TGTGCCAGCAGTGAAACCCAGCGCAATCAGCCCCAGCATTTT. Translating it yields CASSETQRNQPQHF.

CDR3 nucleotide sequence: TGTGCCAGCCGCTCGAGCGCTGAAGCTTTCTTT. Its translation: CASRSSAEAFF. The chain combines TRBV6-6 with TRBJ1-1; D remains unclear. CDR1 and CDR2 (germline): MNHNY, SVGAGI (reference sequence). The V gene lost 8 bases and the J gene lost 6 bases, with 10 bases spanning the gap. The CDR3 covers 11 residues.

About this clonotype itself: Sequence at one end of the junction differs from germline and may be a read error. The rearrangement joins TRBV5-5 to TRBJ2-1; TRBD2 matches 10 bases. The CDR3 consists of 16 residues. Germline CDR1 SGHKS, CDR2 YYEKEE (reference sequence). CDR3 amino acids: CGSSQLAGIPYNEQFF. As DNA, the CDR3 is TGTGGCAGCAGCCAACTAGCGGGGATTCCCTACAATGAGCAGTTCTTC.

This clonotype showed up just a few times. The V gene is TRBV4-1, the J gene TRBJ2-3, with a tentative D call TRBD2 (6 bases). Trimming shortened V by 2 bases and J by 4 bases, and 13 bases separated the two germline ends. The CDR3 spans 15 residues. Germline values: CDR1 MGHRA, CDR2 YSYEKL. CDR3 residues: CASSQYEDYPDTQYF. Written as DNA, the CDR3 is TGCGCCAGCAGCCAATACGAGGACTACCCAGATACGCAGTATTTT.

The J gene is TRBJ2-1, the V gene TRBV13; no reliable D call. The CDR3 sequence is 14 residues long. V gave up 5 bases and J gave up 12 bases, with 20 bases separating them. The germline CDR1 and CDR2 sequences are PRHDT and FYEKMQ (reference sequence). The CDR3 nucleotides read TGTGCCAGCAGCCCCCCTTTTCCAAGTGACTGGCAGTTCTTC. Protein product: CASSPPFPSDWQFF.

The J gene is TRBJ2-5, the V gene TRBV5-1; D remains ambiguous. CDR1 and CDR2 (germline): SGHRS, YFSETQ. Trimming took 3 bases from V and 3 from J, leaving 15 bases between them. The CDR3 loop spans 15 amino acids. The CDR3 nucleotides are TGCGCCAGCAGCTCCATGGCCTCCCTCAAAGAGACCCAGTACTTC. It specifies CASSSMASLKETQYF.

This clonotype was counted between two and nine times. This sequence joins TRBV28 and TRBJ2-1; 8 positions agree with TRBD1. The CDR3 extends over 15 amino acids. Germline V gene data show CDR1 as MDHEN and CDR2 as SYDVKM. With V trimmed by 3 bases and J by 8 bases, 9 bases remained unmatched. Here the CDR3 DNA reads TGTGCCAGCAGTTTCCGGAGGGCAGGGGGCTATGAGCAGTTCTTC. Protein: CASSFRRAGGYEQFF.

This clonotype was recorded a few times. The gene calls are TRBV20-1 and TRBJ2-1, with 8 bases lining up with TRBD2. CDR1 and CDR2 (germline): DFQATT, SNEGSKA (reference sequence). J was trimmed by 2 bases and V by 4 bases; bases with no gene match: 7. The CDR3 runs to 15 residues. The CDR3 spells CSATEAGVPYNEQFF. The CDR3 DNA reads TGCAGTGCTACTGAAGCGGGGGTCCCCTACAATGAGCAGTTCTTC.

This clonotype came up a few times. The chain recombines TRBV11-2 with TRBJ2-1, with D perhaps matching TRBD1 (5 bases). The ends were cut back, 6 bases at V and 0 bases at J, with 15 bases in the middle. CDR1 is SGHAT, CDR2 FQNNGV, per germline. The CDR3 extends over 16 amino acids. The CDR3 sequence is CASSSPSQGSYNEQFF. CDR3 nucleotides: TGTGCCAGCAGTTCACCATCCCAGGGCTCCTACAATGAGCAGTTCTTC.

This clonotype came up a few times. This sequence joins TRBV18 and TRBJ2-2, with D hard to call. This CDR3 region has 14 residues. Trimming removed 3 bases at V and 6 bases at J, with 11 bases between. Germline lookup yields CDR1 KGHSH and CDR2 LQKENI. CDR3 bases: TGTGCCAGCTCACCGATTGGCAGAGCCGGGGAGCTGTTTTTT. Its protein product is CASSPIGRAGELFF.

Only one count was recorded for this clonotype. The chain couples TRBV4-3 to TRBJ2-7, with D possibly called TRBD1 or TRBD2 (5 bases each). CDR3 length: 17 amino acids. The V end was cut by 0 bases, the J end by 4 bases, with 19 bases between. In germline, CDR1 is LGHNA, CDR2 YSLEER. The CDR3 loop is CASSQDILGDGGYEQYF. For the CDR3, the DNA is TGCGCCAGCAGCCAAGATATCTTAGGGGACGGTGGATACGAGCAGTACTTC.

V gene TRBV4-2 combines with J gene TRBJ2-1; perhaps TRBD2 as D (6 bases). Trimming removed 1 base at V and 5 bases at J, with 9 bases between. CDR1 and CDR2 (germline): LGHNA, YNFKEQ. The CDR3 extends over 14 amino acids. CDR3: CASSQVAENNEQFF. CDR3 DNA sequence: TGTGCCAGCAGCCAAGTAGCGGAGAACAATGAGCAGTTCTTC.

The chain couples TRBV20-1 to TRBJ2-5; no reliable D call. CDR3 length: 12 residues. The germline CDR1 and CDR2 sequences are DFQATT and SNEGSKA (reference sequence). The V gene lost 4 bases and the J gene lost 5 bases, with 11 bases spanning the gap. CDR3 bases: TGCAGTGCTACCAGCCTCCGGGAGACCCAGTACTTC. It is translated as CSATSLRETQYF.

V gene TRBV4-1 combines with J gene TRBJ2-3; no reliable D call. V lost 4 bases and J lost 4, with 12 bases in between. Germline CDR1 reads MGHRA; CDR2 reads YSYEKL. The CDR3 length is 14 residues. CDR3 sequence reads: CASSLRQWADTQYF. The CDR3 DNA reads TGCGCCAGCAGCCTCAGACAATGGGCAGATACGCAGTATTTT.

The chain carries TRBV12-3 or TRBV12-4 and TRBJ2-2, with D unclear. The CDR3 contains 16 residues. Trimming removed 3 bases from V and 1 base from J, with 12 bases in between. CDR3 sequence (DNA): TGTGCCAGCAGTTTTGGGTTGCAGGAGAACACCGGGGAGCTGTTTTTT. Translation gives CASSFGLQENTGELFF.

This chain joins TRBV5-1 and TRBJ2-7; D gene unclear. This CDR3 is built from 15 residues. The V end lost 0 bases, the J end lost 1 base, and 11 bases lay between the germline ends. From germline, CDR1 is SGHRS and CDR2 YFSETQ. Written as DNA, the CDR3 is TGCGCCAGCAGCTTGGATTCGGGCCGATCCTACGAGCAGTACTTC. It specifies CASSLDSGRSYEQYF.